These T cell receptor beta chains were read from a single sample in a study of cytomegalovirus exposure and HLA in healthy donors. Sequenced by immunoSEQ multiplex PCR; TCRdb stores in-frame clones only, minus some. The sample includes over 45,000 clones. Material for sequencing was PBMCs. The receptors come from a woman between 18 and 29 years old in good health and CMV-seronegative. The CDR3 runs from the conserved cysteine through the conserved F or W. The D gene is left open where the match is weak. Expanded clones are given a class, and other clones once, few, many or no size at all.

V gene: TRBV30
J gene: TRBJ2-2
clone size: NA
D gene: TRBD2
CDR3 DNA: TGTGCCTGGATGTACAGCGGGAGTGGCGGGGAGCTGTTTTTT
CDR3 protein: CAWMYSGSGGELFF

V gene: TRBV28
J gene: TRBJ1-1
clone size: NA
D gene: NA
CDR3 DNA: TGTGCCAGCAGTTACCGGGACACACTTGAAGCTTTCTTT
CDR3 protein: CASSYRDTLEAFF

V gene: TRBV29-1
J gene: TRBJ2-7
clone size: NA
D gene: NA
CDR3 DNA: TGCAGCCCGCCAGAGGTAGCCTCCTACGAGCAGTACTTC
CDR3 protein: CSPPEVASYEQYF

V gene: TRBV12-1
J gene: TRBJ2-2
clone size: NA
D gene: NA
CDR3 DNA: TGTGCCAGCAGCTTTTCCCATGGGCCGGGAGGGCAGGTCACCGGGGAGCTGTTTTTT
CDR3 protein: CASSFSHGPGGQVTGELFF

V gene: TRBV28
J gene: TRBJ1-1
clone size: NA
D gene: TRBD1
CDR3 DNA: TGTGCCAGCAGAACAGGGGGCGGCACTGAAGCTTTCTTT
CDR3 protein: CASRTGGGTEAFF

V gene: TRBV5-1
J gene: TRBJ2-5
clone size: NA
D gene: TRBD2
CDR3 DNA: TGCGCCACCCGGAGGGGGCTAGCGGGGGAAGAGACCCAGTACTTC
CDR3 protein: CATRRGLAGEETQYF

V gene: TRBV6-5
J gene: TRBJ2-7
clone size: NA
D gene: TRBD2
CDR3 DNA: TGTGCCAGCAGACTAGCGGGAGCCCCCTACGAGCAGTACTTC
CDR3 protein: CASRLAGAPYEQYF

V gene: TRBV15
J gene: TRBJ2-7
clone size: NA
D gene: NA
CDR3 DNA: TGTGCCACCAGCAGAGACAGCTCCTACGAGCAGTACTTC
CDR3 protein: CATSRDSSYEQYF

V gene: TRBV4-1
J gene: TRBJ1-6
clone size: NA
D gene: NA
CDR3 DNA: TGCGCCAGCAGCCAAGAAATGGCGCCAGGCTATAATTCACCCCTCCACTTT
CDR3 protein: CASSQEMAPGYNSPLHF

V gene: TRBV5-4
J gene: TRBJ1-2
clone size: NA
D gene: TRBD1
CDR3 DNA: TGTGCCAGCAGCATTGGACAGGAGGCCCTCTATCGTGGCTACACCTTC
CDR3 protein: CASSIGQEALYRGYTF

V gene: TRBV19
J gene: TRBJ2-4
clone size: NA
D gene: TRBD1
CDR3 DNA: TGTGCCAGTAGGGGGACAGGGAAAAACATTCAGTACTTC
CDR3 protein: CASRGTGKNIQYF

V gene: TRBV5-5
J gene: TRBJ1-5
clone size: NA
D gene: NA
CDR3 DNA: TGTGCCAGCAGCTTGGCCTACCCAAACAATCAGCCCCAGCATTTT
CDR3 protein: CASSLAYPNNQPQHF

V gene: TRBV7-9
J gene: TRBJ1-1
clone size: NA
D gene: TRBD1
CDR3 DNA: TGTGCCAGCAGCTACGACAGGGGGGACACTGAAGCTTTCTTT
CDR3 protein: CASSYDRGDTEAFF

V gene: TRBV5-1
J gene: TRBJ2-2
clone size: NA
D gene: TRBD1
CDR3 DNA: TGCGCCAGCAGCTTGGAGACAGGGTCCGGGGAGCTGTTTTTT
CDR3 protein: CASSLETGSGELFF

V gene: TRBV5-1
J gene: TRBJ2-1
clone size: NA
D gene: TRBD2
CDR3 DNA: TGCGCCAGCAGCTTGGCCCGTAGCGGGATAAACTCCTACAATGAGCAGTTCTTC
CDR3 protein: CASSLARSGINSYNEQFF

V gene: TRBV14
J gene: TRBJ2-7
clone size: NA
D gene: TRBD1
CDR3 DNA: TGTGCCAGCAGTCTAGACAGGGGATACGAGCAGTACTTC
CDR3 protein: CASSLDRGYEQYF

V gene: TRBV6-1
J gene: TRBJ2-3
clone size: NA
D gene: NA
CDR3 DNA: TGTGCCAGCAGTGATCTTCCAGGGGCAGGGGCCACAGATACGCAGTATTTT
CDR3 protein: CASSDLPGAGATDTQYF

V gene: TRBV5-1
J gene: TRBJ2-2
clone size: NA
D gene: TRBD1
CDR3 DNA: TGCGCCAGCAGCTTTGCGGGACAGGGAACCGCCGGGGAGCTGTTTTTT
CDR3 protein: CASSFAGQGTAGELFF

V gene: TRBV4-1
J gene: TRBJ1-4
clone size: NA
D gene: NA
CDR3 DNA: TGCGCCAGCAGCCAAGTACCTGGCGGAAATGAAAAACTGTTTTTT
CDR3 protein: CASSQVPGGNEKLFF

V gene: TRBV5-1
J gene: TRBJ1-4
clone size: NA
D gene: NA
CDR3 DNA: TGCGCCAGCAGCCCCAACTTGGGGGCTGAGGAAAAACTGTTTTTT
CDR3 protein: CASSPNLGAEEKLFF

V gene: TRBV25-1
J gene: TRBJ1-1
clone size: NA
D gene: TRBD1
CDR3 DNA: TGTGCCAGTAACAGGGGGCGGGGTACTGAAGCTTTCTTT
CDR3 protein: CASNRGRGTEAFF

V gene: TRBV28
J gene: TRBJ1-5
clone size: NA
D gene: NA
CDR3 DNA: TGTGCCAGCACCAGGGTAAGGGATCAGCCCCAGCATTTT
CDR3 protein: CASTRVRDQPQHF

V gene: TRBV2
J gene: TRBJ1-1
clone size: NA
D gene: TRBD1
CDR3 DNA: TGTGCCAGCAGCAAGGACAGGGTTATTGAAGCTTTCTTT
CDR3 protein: CASSKDRVIEAFF

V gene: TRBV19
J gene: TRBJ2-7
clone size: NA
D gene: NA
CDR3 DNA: TGTGCCAGTAAGAAACAGGGCGAGCAGTACTTC
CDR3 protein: CASKKQGEQYF

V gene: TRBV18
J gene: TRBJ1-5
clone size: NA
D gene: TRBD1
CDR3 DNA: TGTGCCAGCTCACCAATTGACAGGGTAGAGCCCCAGCATTTT
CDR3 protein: CASSPIDRVEPQHF

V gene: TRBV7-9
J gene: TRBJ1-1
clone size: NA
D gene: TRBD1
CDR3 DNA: TGTGCCAGCAGCTTAGCGGGGGACAGGGAGTCGACTGAAGCTTTCTTT
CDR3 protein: CASSLAGDRESTEAFF

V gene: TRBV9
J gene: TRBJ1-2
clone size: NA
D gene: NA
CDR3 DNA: TGTGCCAGCAGCGTAATGGACGGGCGGGGTGAGAGGTATGGCTACACCTTC
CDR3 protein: CASSVMDGRGERYGYTF

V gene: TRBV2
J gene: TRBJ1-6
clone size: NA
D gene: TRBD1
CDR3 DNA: TGTGCCAGAACAAAGGACAGGGACTTACCCCTCCACTTT
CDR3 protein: CARTKDRDLPLHF

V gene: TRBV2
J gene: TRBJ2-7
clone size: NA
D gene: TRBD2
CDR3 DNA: TGTGCCAGCACAGGACTAGCGGGGGGGAGCTCCTACGAGCAGTACTTC
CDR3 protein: CASTGLAGGSSYEQYF

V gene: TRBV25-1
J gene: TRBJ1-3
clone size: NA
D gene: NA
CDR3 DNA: TGTGCCAGCAGTCATACGGGATATGGAAACACCATATATTTT
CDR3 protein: CASSHTGYGNTIYF

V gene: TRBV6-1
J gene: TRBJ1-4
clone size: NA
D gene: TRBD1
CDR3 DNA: TGTGCCAGCACTCTAGCGGGACAGATTAATGAAAAACTGTTTTTT
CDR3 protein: CASTLAGQINEKLFF

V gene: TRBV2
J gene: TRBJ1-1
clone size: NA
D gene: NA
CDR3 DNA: TGTGCCAGCAGTGAAGACACAAACACTGAAGCTTTCTTT
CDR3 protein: CASSEDTNTEAFF

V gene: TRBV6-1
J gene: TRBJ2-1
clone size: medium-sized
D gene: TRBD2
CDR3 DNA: TGTGCCAGCAGTAGCGGGAGGGCCGCGGATGAGCAGTTCTTC
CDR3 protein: CASSSGRAADEQFF

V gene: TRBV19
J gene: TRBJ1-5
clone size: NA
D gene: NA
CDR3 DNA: TGTGCCAGTAGTCAACAGGGTAATAGCAATCAGCCCCAGCATTTT
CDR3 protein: CASSQQGNSNQPQHF

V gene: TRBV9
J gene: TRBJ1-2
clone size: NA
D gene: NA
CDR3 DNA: TGTGCCAGCAGCGTAACATCTGACCCTCGACTTGGCTACACCTTC
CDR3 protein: CASSVTSDPRLGYTF

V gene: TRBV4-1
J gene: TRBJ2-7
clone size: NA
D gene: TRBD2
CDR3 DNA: TGCGCCAGCAGCCAGACCCGCGGGGGGGCTGGGTACGAGCAGTACTTC
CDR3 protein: CASSQTRGGAGYEQYF

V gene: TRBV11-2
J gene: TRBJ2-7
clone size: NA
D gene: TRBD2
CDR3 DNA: TGTGCCAGCAGCTTGACTAGCGGGGTTTCCTACGAGCAGTACTTC
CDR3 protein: CASSLTSGVSYEQYF

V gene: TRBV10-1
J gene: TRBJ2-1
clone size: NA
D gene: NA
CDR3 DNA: TGCGCCAGCAGTGAAGGTATAGCTTACAATGAGCAGTTCTTC
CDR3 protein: CASSEGIAYNEQFF

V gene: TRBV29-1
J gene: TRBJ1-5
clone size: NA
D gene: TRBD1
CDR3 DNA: TGCAGCGTAGGCGACAGGGAGCAGCCCCAGCATTTT
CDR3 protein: CSVGDREQPQHF

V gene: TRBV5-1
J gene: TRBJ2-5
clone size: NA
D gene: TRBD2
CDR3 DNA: TGCGCCAGCAGCTTACTGAGCGGGAGAGAGACCCAGTACTTC
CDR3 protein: CASSLLSGRETQYF

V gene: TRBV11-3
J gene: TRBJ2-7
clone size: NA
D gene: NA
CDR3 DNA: TGTGCCAGCAGCCTCAGCAGGGGCTCCTACGAGCAGTACTTC
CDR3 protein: CASSLSRGSYEQYF

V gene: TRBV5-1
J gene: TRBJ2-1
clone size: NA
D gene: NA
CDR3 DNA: TGCGCCAGCAGGCACCAGGGGCTATTGAATGAGCAGTTCTTC
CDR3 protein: CASRHQGLLNEQFF

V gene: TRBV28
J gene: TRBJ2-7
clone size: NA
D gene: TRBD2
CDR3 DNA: TGTGCCAGCGGGTCTAGCGGGAGACGGTACGAGCAGTACTTC
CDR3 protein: CASGSSGRRYEQYF

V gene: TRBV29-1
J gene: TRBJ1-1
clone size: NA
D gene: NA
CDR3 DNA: TGCAGCGTTCATCAACAGGGCACTGAAGCTTTCTTT
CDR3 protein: CSVHQQGTEAFF

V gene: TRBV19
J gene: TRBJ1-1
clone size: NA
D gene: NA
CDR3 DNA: TGTGCCAGTACCTGGACACGTCGCGTTAGTACTGAAGCTTTCTTT
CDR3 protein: CASTWTRRVSTEAFF

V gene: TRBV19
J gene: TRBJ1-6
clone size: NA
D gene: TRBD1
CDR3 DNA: TGTGCCAGTAGTACCCAGGGACAGGGTTATTCACCCCTCCACTTT
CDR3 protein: CASSTQGQGYSPLHF

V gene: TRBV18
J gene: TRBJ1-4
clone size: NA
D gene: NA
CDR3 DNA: TGTGCCAGCTCACCACGGGCAGGATTGCAGGCTAATGAAAAACTGTTTTTT
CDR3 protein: CASSPRAGLQANEKLFF

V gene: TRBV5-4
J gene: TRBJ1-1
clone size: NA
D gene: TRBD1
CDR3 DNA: TGTGCCAGCAGCTTGGTAGGGACAGCGAACACTGAAGCTTTCTTT
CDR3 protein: CASSLVGTANTEAFF

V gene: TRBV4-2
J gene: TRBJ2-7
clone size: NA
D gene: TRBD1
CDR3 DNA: TGTGCCAGCAGCCGCGGGACAGGTATCTTCTACGAGCAGTACTTC
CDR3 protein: CASSRGTGIFYEQYF

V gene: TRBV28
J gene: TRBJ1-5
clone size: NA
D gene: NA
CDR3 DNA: TGTGCCAGCAGTGGCAGGGATCCAGACCAGCCCCAGCATTTT
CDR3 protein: CASSGRDPDQPQHF